This T cell receptor beta chain came from a study of regulatory T cells in long-lasting Graves disease. Investigators prepared the TCR beta libraries by applying iRepertoire HTBI primers and Arm-PCR of CDR3 regions. TCRdb reprocessed the multiplex PCR reads via MiXCR and lists one record per CDR3 protein. The data hold over 450,000 distinct CDR3 sequences, with around a fifth observed a single time. Many counts were recorded for this clonotype. Time point of the sample: persistent/refractory GD, antithyroid drugs over 5 years with positive TRAb. Extracted PBMC RNA gave rise to the TCR library. The ends were cut back, 5 bases at V and 1 base at J, with 9 bases in the middle. The CDR3 runs 15 residues.

This material consisted of peripheral blood mononuclear cells (PBMCs), taken when the disease was refractory, from a patient treated with antithyroid drugs. This chain uses TRBV12-3 or TRBV12-4 with TRBJ2-6; D ambiguous. This sequence originates from a female donor with Graves disease. CDR3 in amino acids: CASSAPSSGANVLTF. Written as DNA, the CDR3 is TGTGCCAGCAGTGCACCGTCGTCTGGGGCCAACGTCCTGACTTTC.